This T cell receptor beta chain stems from a study of cytomegalovirus exposure and HLA in healthy donors. Study overall: Out of roughly 170 million T cells, an earlier analysis found roughly 110 million unique TCR beta sequences in total.

PCR employed 60 Vbeta and 13 Jbeta primers. Measured with immunoSEQ multiplex PCR; TCRdb has only the in-frame clones, and not every one. The top ten clones hold about 2.5% of a sample with fewer than 200,000 clones, just over 70% of them seen once. V was shortened by 2 bases and J by 8 bases, with 12 bases between the two germline ends. The germline gives CDR1 MNHEY, CDR2 SVGAGI. This CDR3 spans 13 amino acids. This clone has only one observation. The chain carries TRBV6-5 and TRBJ1-1, with a possible D match to TRBD1 (5 bases). The sample consisted of PBMCs. The sequence came from a human donor in good health. For the CDR3, the DNA is TGTGCCAGCAGTTACGGGAGGGGAGGGGAAGCTTTCTTT. Translation gives CASSYGRGGEAFF.